One and the same sample provided the 11 T cell receptor beta chains below, sequenced in a study of OX40 agonist ivuxolimab in advanced cancers. Library preparation used the immunoSEQ multiplex PCR assay. In TCRdb, the immuneACCESS table is reduced to in-frame sequences with V and J assigned. These tables do not hold every clone; where another copy was compared, an unresolved V gene accounts for under half, and the others remain unexplained. For this sample there are over 30,000 clones; about 70% appear just once. The ten most abundant clones make up approximately 20% of the sample. Sequencing was performed on CD4+ or CD8+ T cells sorted from blood, taken in a trial of the OX40 agonist ivuxolimab. Receptors were obtained from an adult with an advanced solid tumor such as melanoma, head and neck, liver or kidney cancer.

The chain joins TRBV12-2 to TRBJ2-7; the tabulated D call, TRBD2, remains unverified against the DNA. TRBV12-2 is a recognized pseudogene. This CDR3 has 11 amino acids. CDR3 nucleotide sequence: TGTGCAAGTCGCTTTTACTACGAGCAGTACGTC. Translation: CASRFYYEQYV.

Only one count was recorded for this clone. The chain combines TRBV2 with TRBJ2-7; 8 bases match TRBD1. Germline V gene lookup returns CDR1 SNHLY and CDR2 FYNNEI. This CDR3 has 13 amino acids. V was pared by 7 bases and J by 5 bases, with 7 bases of the junction left unmatched. The CDR3 reads CASTRDRLDEQYF. In DNA form, the CDR3 reads TGTGCCAGCACCCGGGACAGGTTGGACGAGCAGTACTTC.

This clone was recorded a few times. This chain uses TRBV19 with TRBJ1-6, with no clear D. The CDR3 contains 13 residues. CDR1 LNHDA and CDR2 SQIVND come from the germline V gene (reference sequence). Trimming removed 6 bases from V and 8 bases from J, with 11 bases in between. The CDR3 DNA is TGTGCCAGTAGCCCGCAGTCAGATTCACCCCTCCACTTT. As protein: CASSPQSDSPLHF.

The chain combines TRBV7-9 with TRBJ1-5; a possible D gene is TRBD1 (5 bases). V was trimmed by 5 bases and J by 2 bases, leaving 10 bases between them. The CDR3 is 14 amino acids. Germline V gene data show CDR1 as SEHNR and CDR2 as FQNEAQ (reference sequence). The CDR3 reads CASSAGSGNQPQHF. The CDR3 DNA sequence: TGTGCCAGCAGCGCAGGGAGTGGCAATCAGCCCCAGCATTTT.

Notes on this clone: This specimen includes other DNA sequences encoding the same CDR3. The rearrangement uses TRBV5-1 and TRBJ2-5; TRBD1 might be the D (5 bases). Germline V CDR1 and CDR2: SGHRS, YFSETQ. V lost 4 bases and J lost 2, with 9 bases in between. CDR3 length equals 13 residues. In DNA form, the CDR3 reads TGCGCCAGCAGCCTGGACACACAAGAGACCCAGTACTTC. It is translated as CASSLDTQETQYF.

The V gene is TRBV19, the J gene TRBJ1-5; 10 bases line up with TRBD1. CDR1 is LNHDA, CDR2 SQIVND, per germline (reference sequence). CDR3 size: 15 residues. Trimming at V came to 6 bases and at J to 6 bases, leaving 8 bases not matched to a gene. Here the CDR3 reads CASRPDRGPGQPQHF. The CDR3 DNA follows: TGTGCCAGTAGGCCTGACAGGGGGCCAGGTCAGCCCCAGCATTTT.

The chain recombines TRBV2 with TRBJ1-3, with 7 positions matching TRBD1. With V trimmed by 6 bases and J by 1 base, 9 bases remained unmatched. Per germline, CDR1 SNHLY and CDR2 FYNNEI. The CDR3 runs 16 residues. The CDR3, as DNA: TGTGCCAGCAGCCTAGGACAGGCCAATTCTGGAAACACCATATATTTT. Translating gives CASSLGQANSGNTIYF.

The chain joins TRBV4-2 to TRBJ1-1, with no clear D. The CDR3 consists of 12 residues. Germline CDR1 and CDR2: LGHNA and YNFKEQ. V was trimmed by 1 base and J by 5 bases, leaving 5 bases between them. The CDR3 sequence: CASSQGVTEAFF. Here the CDR3 DNA reads TGTGCCAGCAGCCAAGGGGTGACTGAAGCTTTCTTT.

The V call is TRBV5-5, the J call TRBJ2-6, with D maybe TRBD2 (5 bases). This CDR3 is built from 16 residues. Germline assignment: CDR1 SGHKS and CDR2 YYEKEE (reference sequence). V lost 1 base to trimming and J lost 0 bases, with 8 bases between them. CDR3 protein: CASSLSGNSGANVLTF. In DNA form, the CDR3 reads TGTGCCAGCAGCTTGTCGGGGAACTCTGGGGCCAACGTCCTGACTTTC.

The chain employs TRBV6-5 and TRBJ1-2, with D unresolved. The CDR3 is 11 amino acids. V was trimmed by 5 bases and J by 8 bases, leaving 9 bases between them. The V gene's germline CDR1 is MNHEY and CDR2 SVGAGI. The DNA of the CDR3 is TGTGCCAGCAGTCCGGGTTTGGGCTACACCTTC. Translated: CASSPGLGYTF.

The chain employs TRBV4-1 and TRBJ2-1, with TRBD2 as a possible D gene (8 bases). The CDR3 totals 16 residues. The germline V and J ends were trimmed by 1 base and 6 bases, with 16 bases remaining between them. Germline CDR1 and CDR2: MGHRA and YSYEKL. CDR3 region: CASSQAGLGGRNEQFF. Here the CDR3 DNA reads TGCGCCAGCAGCCAAGCGGGACTAGGGGGCCGCAATGAGCAGTTCTTC.